A single sample is the source of the 14 T cell receptor beta chains below, sequenced in a study of OX40 agonist ivuxolimab in advanced cancers. The library was made by the immunoSEQ multiplex PCR assay. TCRdb carries this immuneACCESS record with in-frame sequences only. Its versions omit some clonotypes, under half of them owing to an unresolved V gene in the studies checked, with the rest unexplained. Across this sample there are about 70,000 clones, with around four fifths seen only once. The ten largest account for approximately 5% of the sample. The material sequenced was CD4+ or CD8+ T cells sorted from blood, taken in a trial of the OX40 agonist ivuxolimab. Receptors were obtained from an adult with an advanced solid tumor such as melanoma, head and neck, liver or kidney cancer.

V is TRBV6-6 and J is TRBJ1-3; unclear D gene. The germline V and J ends were trimmed by 0 bases and 4 bases, with 4 bases remaining between them. The CDR3 has 13 amino acids. The germline V gene has CDR1 MNHNY and CDR2 SVGAGI (reference sequence). CDR3 coding DNA: TGTGCCAGCAGTTACTCGAGCGGAAACACCATATATTTT. Protein: CASSYSSGNTIYF.

The gene calls are TRBV11-2 and TRBJ2-7; maybe TRBD2 (6 bases). The CDR3 extends over 16 amino acids. Trimming cost V 5 bases and J 3 bases, with 20 bases left between them. The germline CDR1 and CDR2 sequences are SGHAT and FQNNGV. As DNA, the CDR3 is TGTGCCAGCAGCCCTAGGACTATAGCTTCGGTCTACGAGCAGTACTTC. This sequence encodes CASSPRTIASVYEQYF.

The genes are TRBV5-8 and TRBJ2-3; 7 positions match TRBD2. J was trimmed by 4 bases and V by 3 bases; bases with no gene match: 5. The germline gives CDR1 SGHTS, CDR2 YDEGEE. This CDR3 spans 14 amino acids. The CDR3 sequence: CASSSWGGADTQYF. In nucleotides, the CDR3 is TGTGCCAGCAGCTCGTGGGGGGGTGCAGATACGCAGTATTTT.

V is TRBV9 and J is TRBJ2-5; no clear D. CDR1 is SGDLS and CDR2 is YYNGEE in the germline V gene. The V end lost 6 bases, the J end lost 0 bases, and 9 bases lay between the germline ends. CDR3 size: 13 residues. CDR3 in amino acids: CASNKMYQETQYF. Here the CDR3 DNA reads TGTGCCAGCAATAAGATGTACCAAGAGACCCAGTACTTC.

V gene TRBV18 combines with J gene TRBJ1-5; a weak D match, TRBD1 (5 bases). Germline V CDR1 and CDR2: KGHSH, LQKENI. The CDR3 totals 14 residues. Trimming stripped 2 bases from V and 5 bases from J, with 10 bases between. In DNA form, the CDR3 reads TGTGCCAGCTCACCAGGGACTCAACATCAGCCCCAGCATTTT. The encoded protein is CASSPGTQHQPQHF.

J is TRBJ1-1 and V is TRBV5-6; 8 nucleotides match TRBD1. With V trimmed by 4 bases and J by 0 bases, 8 bases remained unmatched. This CDR3 has 16 amino acids. Germline CDR1 and CDR2: SGHDT and YYEEEE. This chain's CDR3 is CASSRIPGQVNTEAFF. CDR3 nucleotide sequence: TGTGCCAGCAGCCGAATACCGGGACAGGTGAACACTGAAGCTTTCTTT.

Comment on this clone: The same CDR3 can be traced to other DNA sequences in this sample. The rearrangement uses TRBV6-6 and TRBJ1-6, with 7 bases identical to TRBD1. Germline V CDR1 and CDR2: MNHNY, SVGAGI (reference sequence). This CDR3 contains 15 residues. With V trimmed by 4 bases and J by 4 bases, 4 bases remained unmatched. CDR3 protein: CASSSRTGYNSPLHF. The CDR3 bases are TGTGCCAGCAGTTCCCGGACAGGTTATAATTCACCCCTCCACTTT.

V and J are TRBV27 and TRBJ1-5; no definite D call. Germline V gene sequence: CDR1 MNHEY, CDR2 SMNVEV (reference sequence). V lost 7 bases and J lost 2, with 18 bases in between. This CDR3 is built from 16 residues. CDR3 DNA sequence: TGTGCCAGCAACACGGGCTCCCCTCGGGGCAATCAGCCCCAGCATTTT. It yields the protein CASNTGSPRGNQPQHF.

The rearrangement joins TRBV7-2 to TRBJ2-5; weak D call: TRBD2 (6 bases). The germline gives CDR1 SGHTA, CDR2 FQGNSA. This CDR3 has 13 amino acids. Trimming left V 5 bases short and J 7 bases short, with 14 bases between. CDR3 amino acids: CASSPHPGRTQYF. The DNA of the CDR3 is TGTGCCAGCAGCCCACACCCCGGGAGGACCCAGTACTTC.

This rearrangement joins TRBV27 to TRBJ2-7; 9 bases align to TRBD2. Germline V gene lookup returns CDR1 MNHEY and CDR2 SMNVEV (reference sequence). J was trimmed by 2 bases and V by 6 bases; bases with no gene match: 11. CDR3 length: 16 amino acids. The CDR3 loop is CASSRYSSGNTYEQYF. The CDR3 DNA reads TGTGCCAGCAGCCGTTACTCTAGCGGGAACACCTACGAGCAGTACTTC.

The chain combines TRBV6-5 with TRBJ2-7; 9 bases agree with TRBD2. The germline CDR1 and CDR2 sequences are MNHEY and SVGAGI. The CDR3 sequence is 14 residues long. J lost 4 bases, V lost 7 bases, and 8 bases had no gene match. This chain's CDR3 is CASTGGSGSYEQYF. The CDR3 DNA follows: TGTGCCAGCACCGGGGGTAGCGGGAGTTACGAGCAGTACTTC.

The gene calls are TRBV25-1 and TRBJ2-7; 12 bases map to TRBD2. CDR1 and CDR2 from the germline V gene are MGHDK and SYGVNS. The CDR3 spans 14 residues. Unmatched junction bases numbered 3, after V lost 7 bases and J lost 2 bases. CDR3 in amino acids: CASNPSGRAYEQYF. In DNA, the CDR3 is TGTGCCAGCAATCCTAGCGGGAGGGCCTACGAGCAGTACTTC.

Concerning this clone: A much more abundant neighbour one base away suggests this may be a read error. Other DNA sequences in this specimen translate into the identical CDR3. This sequence joins TRBV7-2 and TRBJ2-7; the D gene could be TRBD1 or TRBD2 (5 bases each). Germline V gene data show CDR1 as SGHTA and CDR2 as FQGNSA. The length of the CDR3 is 13 residues. The CDR3 sequence: CASSFGTAVLGHF. For the CDR3, the DNA is TGTGCCAGCAGCTTCGGGACGGCCGTCCTGGGCCACTTC.

This rearrangement joins TRBV7-3 to TRBJ2-1; 10 bases are shared with TRBD1. The CDR3 has 15 amino acids. The junction had 7 bases not matched to a gene; V was cut back by 3 bases and J by 8 bases. In germline, CDR1 is SGHTA, CDR2 FQGTGA. The CDR3 reads CASSLGQGLEHEQFF. The CDR3 bases are TGTGCCAGCAGCTTGGGACAGGGGTTAGAGCATGAGCAGTTCTTC.